The TCR beta chain described here comes from a study of T cell changes during pregnancy in multiple sclerosis. Germline values: CDR1 SGHTA, CDR2 FQGTGA. Trimming removed 0 bases from V and 5 bases from J; junction bases left unmatched: 3. The CDR3 is made up of 14 amino acids. The method was immunoSEQ multiplex PCR; TCRdb's version includes in-frame clones alone and lacks a portion of them. Counted here are some 17,000 clones, 88% occurring once; the ten biggest clones make up over 10%. This receptor was obtained from a female donor in good health, enrolled as a control in a pregnancy study. The material sequenced was CD8+ T cells from peripheral blood mononuclear cells, taken after pregnancy. The gene calls are TRBV7-3 and TRBJ2-7, with 8 nucleotides matching TRBD1. The CDR3 nucleotides are TGTGCCAGCAGCTTAACGGGGACAGGAGACGAGCAGTACTTC. Translated: CASSLTGTGDEQYF.